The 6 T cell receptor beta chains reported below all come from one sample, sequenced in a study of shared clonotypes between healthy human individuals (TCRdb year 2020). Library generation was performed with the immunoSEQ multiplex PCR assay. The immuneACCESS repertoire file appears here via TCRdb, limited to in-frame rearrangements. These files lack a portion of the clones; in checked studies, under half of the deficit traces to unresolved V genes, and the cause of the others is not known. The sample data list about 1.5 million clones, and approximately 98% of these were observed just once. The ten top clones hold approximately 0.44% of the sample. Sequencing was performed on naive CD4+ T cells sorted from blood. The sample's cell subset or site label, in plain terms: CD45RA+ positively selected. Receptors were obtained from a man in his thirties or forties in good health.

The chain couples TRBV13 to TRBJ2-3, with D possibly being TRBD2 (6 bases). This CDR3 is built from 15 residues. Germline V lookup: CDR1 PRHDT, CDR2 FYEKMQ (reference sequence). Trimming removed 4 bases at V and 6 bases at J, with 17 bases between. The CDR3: CASSSPGGPSDTQYF. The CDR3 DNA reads TGTGCCAGCAGCTCCCCCGGAGGGCCTAGCGATACGCAGTATTTT.

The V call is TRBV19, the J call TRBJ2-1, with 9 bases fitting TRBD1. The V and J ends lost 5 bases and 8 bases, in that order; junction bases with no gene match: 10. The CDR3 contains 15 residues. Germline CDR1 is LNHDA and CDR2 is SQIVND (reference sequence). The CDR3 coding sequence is TGTGCCAGTAGTGGACCCGGGACAGGGTTCTATGAGCAGTTCTTC. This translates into CASSGPGTGFYEQFF.

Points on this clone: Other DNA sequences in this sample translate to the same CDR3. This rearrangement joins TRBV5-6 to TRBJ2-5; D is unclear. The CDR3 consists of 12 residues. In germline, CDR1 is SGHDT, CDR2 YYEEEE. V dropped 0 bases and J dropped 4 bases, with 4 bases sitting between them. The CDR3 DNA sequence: TGTGCCAGCAGCTTGGTGGGAGAGACCCAGTACTTC. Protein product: CASSLVGETQYF.

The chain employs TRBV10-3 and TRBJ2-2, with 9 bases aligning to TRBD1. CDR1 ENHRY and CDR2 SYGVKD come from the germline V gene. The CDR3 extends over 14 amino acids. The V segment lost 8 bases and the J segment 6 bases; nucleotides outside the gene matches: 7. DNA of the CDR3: TGTGCCATCGGTGGGACAGGGTCTTCCGGGGAGCTGTTTTTT. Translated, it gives CAIGGTGSSGELFF.

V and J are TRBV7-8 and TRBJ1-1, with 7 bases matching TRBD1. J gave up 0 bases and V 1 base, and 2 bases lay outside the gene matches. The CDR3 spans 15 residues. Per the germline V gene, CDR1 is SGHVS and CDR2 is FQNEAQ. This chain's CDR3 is CASSLGGGMNTEAFF. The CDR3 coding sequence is TGTGCCAGCAGCTTAGGAGGGGGCATGAACACTGAAGCTTTCTTT.

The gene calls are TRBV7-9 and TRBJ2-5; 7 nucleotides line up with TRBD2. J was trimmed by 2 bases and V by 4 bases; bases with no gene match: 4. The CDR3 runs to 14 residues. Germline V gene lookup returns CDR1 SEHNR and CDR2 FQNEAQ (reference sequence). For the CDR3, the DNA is TGTGCCAGCAGCTCGGGGAGGGTACAAGAGACCCAGTACTTC. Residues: CASSSGRVQETQYF.